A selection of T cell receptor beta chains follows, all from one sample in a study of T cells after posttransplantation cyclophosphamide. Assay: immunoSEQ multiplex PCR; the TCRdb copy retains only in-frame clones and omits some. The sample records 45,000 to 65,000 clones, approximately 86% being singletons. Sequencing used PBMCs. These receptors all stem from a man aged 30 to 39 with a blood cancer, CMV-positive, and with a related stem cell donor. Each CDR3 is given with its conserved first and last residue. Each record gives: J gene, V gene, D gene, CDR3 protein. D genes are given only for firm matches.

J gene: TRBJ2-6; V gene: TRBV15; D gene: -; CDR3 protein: CATSPLSSGANVLTF
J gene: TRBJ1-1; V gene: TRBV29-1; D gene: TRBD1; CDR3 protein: CSVDSLDRSSTEAFF
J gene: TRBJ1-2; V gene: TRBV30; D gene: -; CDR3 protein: CAWSVVAYGYTF
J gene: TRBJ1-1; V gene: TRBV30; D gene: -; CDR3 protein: CALQGKSTEAFF
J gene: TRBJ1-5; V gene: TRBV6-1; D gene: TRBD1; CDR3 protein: CASSRDREANQPQHF
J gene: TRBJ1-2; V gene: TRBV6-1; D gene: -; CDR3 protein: CASSVTEGGDGYTF
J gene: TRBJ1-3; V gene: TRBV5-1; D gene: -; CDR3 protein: CASSPVAGESNTIYF
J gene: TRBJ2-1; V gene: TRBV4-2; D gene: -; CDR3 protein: CASSQNPLAEGLSNEQFF
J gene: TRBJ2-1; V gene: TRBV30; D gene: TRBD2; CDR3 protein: CAWMSTSGKPSVF
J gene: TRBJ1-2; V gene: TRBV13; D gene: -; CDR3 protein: CASSSLGETGKLRGYTF
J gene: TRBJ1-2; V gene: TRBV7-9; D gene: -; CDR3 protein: CASSLQTGGDGYTF
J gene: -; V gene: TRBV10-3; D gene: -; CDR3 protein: CAIGSPSESSYEQYF
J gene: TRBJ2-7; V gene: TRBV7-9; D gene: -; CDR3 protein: CASSRDSSFSRYEQYF
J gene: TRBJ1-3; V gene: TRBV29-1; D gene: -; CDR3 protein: CSVDPVSSGNTIYF
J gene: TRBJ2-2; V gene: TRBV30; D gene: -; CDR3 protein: CAGRGSNSNTGELFF
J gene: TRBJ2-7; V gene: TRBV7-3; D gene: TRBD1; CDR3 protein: CASSFDRGSIHEQYF
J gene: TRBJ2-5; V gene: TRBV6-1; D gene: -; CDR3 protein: CASSRRAVQETQYF
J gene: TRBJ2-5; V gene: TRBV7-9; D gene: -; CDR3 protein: CASSLGANRFQETQYF
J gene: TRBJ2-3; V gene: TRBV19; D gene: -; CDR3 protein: CASSYLYTSTDTQYF
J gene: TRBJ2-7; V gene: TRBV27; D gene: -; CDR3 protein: CASSLQGSTYEQYF
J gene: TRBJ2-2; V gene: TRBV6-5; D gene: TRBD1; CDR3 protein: CASSYAGGTGELFF
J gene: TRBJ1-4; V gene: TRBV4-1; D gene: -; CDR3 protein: CASSSLTGRGEKLFF
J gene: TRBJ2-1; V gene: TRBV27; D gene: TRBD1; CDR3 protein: CASRSSGTGNEQFF